Each of the 8 T cell receptor beta chains below was sequenced from the same sample in a study of CD8+ T cells in alopecia areata. Sorting relied on CD4, CD8alpha, NKG2D, NKG2ACE and other markers applied to pooled cutaneous lymph node cells. Sequencing relied on a cDNA template that was reverse transcribed from extracted RNA. Sequencing was performed with immunoSEQ multiplex PCR; in TCRdb, only in-frame clones are kept and a portion is missing. The profile covers under 20,000 clones, none occurring a single time. The sample comprised CD8+ T cells sorted from a lymph node. The receptors derive from a C3H/HeJ mouse with alopecia areata. This line is of MHC haplotype H2-k.

At least ten counts were recorded for this clone. The genes and germline here are from mouse. The read halts 4 residues ahead of the CDR3 end, with the missing end drawn from the germline J gene. The chain is built from TRBV13-3 and TRBJ2-7; TRBD2 matches at 13 bases. This CDR3 is 14 amino acids long. CDR1 is NNHDY, CDR2 SYVADS, per germline. CDR3 DNA, as far as it was read: TGTGCCAGCACCGGACTGGGGGGGCGCGAT. Translated, it gives CASTGLGGRD. The whole CDR3 is CASTGLGGRDEQYF.

As regards this clone: Gene names and germline refer to mouse. The read finishes 4 residues shy of the CDR3 end, and the germline J gene is used to complete it. This chain links TRBV13-2 with TRBJ2-5, with a tentative D call TRBD1 (6 bases). V shed 5 bases and J shed 3 bases, with 13 bases lying between them. CDR1 is NNHNN, CDR2 SYGAGS, per germline (reference sequence). CDR3 length equals 14 residues. CDR3 protein: CASGTGTKQDTQYF. Partial CDR3 DNA: TGTGCCAGCGGAACCGGGACAAAGCAAGAC.

This clone appeared many times. Mouse gene names apply. The missing CDR3 end, 4 residues past where the read stops, is filled in from the germline J gene. This chain connects TRBV13-3 to TRBJ2-5, with 7 positions matching TRBD1. Germline CDR1 reads NNHDY; CDR2 reads SYVADS. Trimming at V came to 3 bases and at J to 2 bases, leaving 3 bases not matched to a gene. This CDR3 has 14 residues. The CDR3 bases that were read are TGTGCCAGCAGTGTACAGGGGACCCAAGAC. It translates to CASSVQGTQD. The complete CDR3 reads CASSVQGTQDTQYF.

This clone was observed at least ten times. Gene and germline names: mouse. The CDR3 is cut off 4 residues early in the read; its end comes from the germline J gene. This sequence joins TRBV19 and TRBJ2-2; 11 bases match TRBD1. The CDR3 covers 16 residues. V trimming: 4 bases; J trimming: 3 bases; junction bases outside the gene matches: 5. The V gene's germline CDR1 is FNHDT and CDR2 SITEND (reference sequence). This CDR3 is CASSPWDRGYTGQLYF. CDR3 DNA (partial): TGTGCCAGCAGTCCCTGGGACAGGGGGTACACCGGG.

This clone has a handful of counts. Mouse names are used for the genes. The read gets to within 4 residues of the CDR3 end, and the germline J gene fills in the rest. Other DNA sequences in this specimen translate into the identical CDR3. The chain combines TRBV19 with TRBJ2-7, with 8 bases fitting TRBD2. CDR1 is FNHDT and CDR2 is SITEND in the germline V gene (reference sequence). The CDR3 runs 13 residues. CDR3 sequence: CASSIGTGYEQYF. The part of the CDR3 DNA that was read is TGTGCCAGCAGTATAGGGACTGGGTAT.

Comments on this clone: Gene labels here are mouse ones. From the germline J gene comes the end of the CDR3, since the read stops 4 residues before it. The chain combines TRBV19 with TRBJ1-1, with D possibly TRBD1 on 5 matching bases. Deletions cut 2 bases from V and 3 bases from J, with 5 bases between. The CDR3 has 12 residues. Germline V lookup: CDR1 FNHDT, CDR2 SITEND (reference sequence). CDR3 DNA (partial): TGTGCCAGCAGTATCAGGGACACA. It translates to CASSIRDT. The whole CDR3 sequence is CASSIRDTEVFF.

This clone was found many times. The gene names given are mouse names. The read is 4 residues too short to cover the CDR3 end, so that end is filled in from the germline J gene. This chain joins TRBV13-3 and TRBJ1-4; TRBD1 matches at 9 bases. Unmatched junction bases numbered 4, after V lost 1 base and J lost 3 bases. Germline V CDR1 and CDR2: NNHDY, SYVADS. The CDR3 covers 16 residues. The part of the CDR3 DNA that was read is TGTGCCAGCAGTGATTCTGGGACAGGGACCAACGAA. Its protein is CASSDSGTGTNE. The entire CDR3 is CASSDSGTGTNERLFF.

This clone has ten or more counts. Gene names denote mouse genes. The read falls 4 residues short of the CDR3 end, and the missing part is taken from the germline J gene. V and J are TRBV13-2 and TRBJ1-4; 8 bases line up with TRBD1. The CDR3 has 15 amino acids. J lost 3 bases, V lost 0 bases, and 1 base had no gene match. Germline V CDR1 and CDR2: NNHNN, SYGAGS (reference sequence). The CDR3 DNA, read in part, is TGTGCCAGCGGTGATGCAGGGGGCGCCAACGAA. Encoded protein: CASGDAGGANE. From start to end, the CDR3 is CASGDAGGANERLFF.